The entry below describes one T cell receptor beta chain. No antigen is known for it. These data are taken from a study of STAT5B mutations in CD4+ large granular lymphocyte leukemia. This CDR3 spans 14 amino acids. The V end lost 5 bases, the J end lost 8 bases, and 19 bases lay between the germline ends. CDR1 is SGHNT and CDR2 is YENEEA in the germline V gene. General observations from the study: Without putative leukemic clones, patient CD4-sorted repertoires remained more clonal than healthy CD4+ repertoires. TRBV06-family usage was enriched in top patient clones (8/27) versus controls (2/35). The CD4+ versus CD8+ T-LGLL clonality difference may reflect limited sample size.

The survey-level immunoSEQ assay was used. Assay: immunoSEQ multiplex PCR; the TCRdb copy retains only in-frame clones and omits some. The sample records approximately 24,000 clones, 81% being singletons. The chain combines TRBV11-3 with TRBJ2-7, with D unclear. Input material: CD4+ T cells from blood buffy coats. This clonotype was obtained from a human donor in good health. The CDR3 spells CASSLRSEIGKQYF. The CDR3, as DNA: TGTGCCAGCAGCCTTCGGTCCGAGATCGGCAAGCAGTACTTC.